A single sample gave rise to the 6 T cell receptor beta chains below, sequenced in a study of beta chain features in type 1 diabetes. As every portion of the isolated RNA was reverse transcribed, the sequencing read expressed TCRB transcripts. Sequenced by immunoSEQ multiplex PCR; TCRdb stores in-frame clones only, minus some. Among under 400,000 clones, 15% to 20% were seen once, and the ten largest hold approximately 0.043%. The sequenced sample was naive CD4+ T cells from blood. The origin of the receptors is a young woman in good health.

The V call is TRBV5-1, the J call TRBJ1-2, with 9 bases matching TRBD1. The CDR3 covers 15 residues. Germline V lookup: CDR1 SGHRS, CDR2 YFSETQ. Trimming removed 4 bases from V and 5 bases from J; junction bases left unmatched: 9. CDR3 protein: CASSDGDRAPYGYTF. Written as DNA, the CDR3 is TGCGCCAGCAGCGACGGGGACAGGGCCCCATATGGCTACACCTTC.

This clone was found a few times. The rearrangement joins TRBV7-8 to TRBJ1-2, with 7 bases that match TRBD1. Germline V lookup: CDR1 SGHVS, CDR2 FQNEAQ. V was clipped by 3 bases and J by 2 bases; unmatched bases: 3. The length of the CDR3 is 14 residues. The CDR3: CASSFQQGNYGYTF. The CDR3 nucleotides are TGTGCCAGCAGCTTTCAACAGGGGAACTATGGCTACACCTTC.

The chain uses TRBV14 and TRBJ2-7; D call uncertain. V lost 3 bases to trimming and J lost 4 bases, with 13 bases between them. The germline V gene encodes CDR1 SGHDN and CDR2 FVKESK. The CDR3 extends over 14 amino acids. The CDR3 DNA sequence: TGTGCCAGCAGCCACACGGTGTTACGGTACGAGCAGTACTTC. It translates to CASSHTVLRYEQYF.

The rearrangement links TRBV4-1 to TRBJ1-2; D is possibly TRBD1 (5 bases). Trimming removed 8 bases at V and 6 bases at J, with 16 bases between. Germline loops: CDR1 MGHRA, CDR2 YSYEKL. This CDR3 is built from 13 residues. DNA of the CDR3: TGCGCCAGCGCCCGACCAGGGAATGATGGCTACACCTTC. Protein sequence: CASARPGNDGYTF.

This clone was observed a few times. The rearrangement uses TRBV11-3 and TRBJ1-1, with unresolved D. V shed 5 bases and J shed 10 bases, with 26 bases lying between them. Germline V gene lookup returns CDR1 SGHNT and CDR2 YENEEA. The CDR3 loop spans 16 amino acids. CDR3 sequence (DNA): TGTGCCAGCAGCGCCATGCCTCCCGGGAGTCTCTCCAGAGCTTTCTTT. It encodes CASSAMPPGSLSRAFF.

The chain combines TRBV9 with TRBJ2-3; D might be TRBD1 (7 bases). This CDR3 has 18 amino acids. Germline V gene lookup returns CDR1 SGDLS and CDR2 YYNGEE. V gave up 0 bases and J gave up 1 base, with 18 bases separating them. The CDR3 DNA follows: TGTGCCAGCAGCGTAGGATACGGAGGAGGGGGCCGCACAGATACGCAGTATTTT. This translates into CASSVGYGGGGRTDTQYF.